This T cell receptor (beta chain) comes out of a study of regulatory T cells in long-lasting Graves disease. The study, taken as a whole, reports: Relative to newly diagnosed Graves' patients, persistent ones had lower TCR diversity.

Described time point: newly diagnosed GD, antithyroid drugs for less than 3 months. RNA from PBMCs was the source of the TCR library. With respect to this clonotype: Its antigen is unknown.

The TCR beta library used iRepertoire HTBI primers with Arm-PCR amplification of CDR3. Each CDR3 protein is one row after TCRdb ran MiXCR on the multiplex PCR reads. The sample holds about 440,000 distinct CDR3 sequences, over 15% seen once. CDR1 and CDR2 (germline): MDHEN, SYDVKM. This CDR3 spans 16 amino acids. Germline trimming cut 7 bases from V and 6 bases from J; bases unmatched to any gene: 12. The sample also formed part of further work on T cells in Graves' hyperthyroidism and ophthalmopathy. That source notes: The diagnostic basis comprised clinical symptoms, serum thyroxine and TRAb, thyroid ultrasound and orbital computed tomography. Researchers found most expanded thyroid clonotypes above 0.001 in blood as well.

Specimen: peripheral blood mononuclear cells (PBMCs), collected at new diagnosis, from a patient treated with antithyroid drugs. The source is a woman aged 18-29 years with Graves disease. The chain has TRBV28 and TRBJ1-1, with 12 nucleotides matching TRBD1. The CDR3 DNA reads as TGTGCCAGCACCAACGCCGGGACAGGGGGCCTCTCTGAAGCTTTCTTT. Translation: CASTNAGTGGLSEAFF.